Listed below are T cell receptor beta chains from one sample, sequenced in a study of Ad26.COV2.S vaccination and SARS-CoV-2 variants. TCRdb's table, derived via immunoSEQ multiplex PCR, lists solely in-frame clones and lacks some. The data contain about 680,000 clones, roughly 90% of them singletons. Sequenced material: peripheral blood, taken in a trial of Ad26.COV2.S vaccine versus placebo. These receptors all come from a person aged 18-65 years who received the Ad26.COV2.S COVID-19 vaccine or a placebo. Each CDR3 is given with its conserved first and last residue. D genes are given only for firm matches. For some rows the clone size is stated as once, few or many, or as a class when expanded; others skip it.

d_gene	abundance	v_gene	j_gene	CDR3aa	CDR3nt
TRBD1	.	TRBV5-1	TRBJ1-1	CASSWGQANTEAFF	TGCGCCAGCAGCTGGGGACAGGCTAACACTGAAGCTTTCTTT
.	.	TRBV5-1	TRBJ1-2	CASSLGGTGNYGYTF	TGCGCCAGCAGCTTGGGGGGCACAGGGAACTATGGCTACACCTTC
TRBD2	once	TRBV7-6	TRBJ2-1	CASSSFGAGADSYNEQFF	TGTGCCAGCAGTTCTTTCGGGGCGGGAGCGGATTCCTACAATGAGCAGTTCTTC
.	.	TRBV2	TRBJ1-1	CASSFGSFNTEAFF	TGTGCCAGCAGTTTCGGGTCCTTCAACACTGAAGCTTTCTTT
.	.	TRBV18	TRBJ2-7	CASSPVGYEQYF	TGTGCCAGCTCACCCGTGGGTTACGAGCAGTACTTC
TRBD1	.	TRBV6-4	TRBJ1-4	CASSDQGTGPTNEKLFF	TGTGCCAGCAGTGACCAAGGGACAGGCCCAACTAATGAAAAACTGTTTTTT
.	.	TRBV7-8	TRBJ1-1	CASSSITGEAFF	TGTGCCAGCAGCTCCATTACAGGTGAAGCTTTCTTT
TRBD1	.	TRBV3-1/TRBV3-2	TRBJ1-1	CASSQGGTGNRYTEAFF	TGTGCCAGCAGCCAAGGGGGGACAGGGAATAGGTACACTGAAGCTTTCTTT
.	few	TRBV27	TRBJ1-1	CASSLLQGGTEAFF	TGTGCCAGCAGTCTTTTACAGGGAGGCACTGAAGCTTTCTTT
TRBD2	.	TRBV10-1	TRBJ2-1	CASSRTGGDEQFF	TGCGCCAGCAGTCGAACTGGGGGGGATGAGCAGTTCTTC
.	.	TRBV5-6	TRBJ2-5	CASSTDGSRTQYF	TGTGCCAGCAGCACCGACGGCTCCAGGACCCAGTACTTC
.	once	TRBV5-1	TRBJ1-2	CASSEGIANYGYTF	TGCGCCAGCAGCGAGGGAATAGCTAACTATGGCTACACCTTC
TRBD1	once	TRBV25-1	TRBJ2-7	CASTRQGYVSYEQYF	TGTGCCAGCACCCGACAGGGGTACGTATCCTACGAGCAGTACTTC
.	.	TRBV3-1/TRBV3-2	TRBJ2-1	CASSVDMSSYNEQFF	TGTGCCAGCAGCGTAGATATGAGCTCCTACAATGAGCAGTTCTTC
.	few	TRBV18	TRBJ1-1	CASSPRGQGVGAFF	TGTGCCAGCTCACCAAGAGGCCAGGGAGTAGGAGCTTTCTTT
.	.	TRBV27	TRBJ1-5	CASSPPGNQPQHF	TGTGCCAGCAGTCCACCGGGCAATCAGCCCCAGCATTTT
.	.	TRBV29-1	TRBJ1-2	CSVELGNNYGYTF	TGCAGCGTTGAACTGGGCAACAACTATGGCTACACCTTC
.	.	TRBV18	TRBJ1-2	CASSRQDSLYGDTF	TGTGCCAGCTCCCGCCAGGACAGTCTCTATGGGGACACCTTC
.	once	TRBV6-2/TRBV6-3	TRBJ1-6	CASSYAGPSYNSPLHF	TGTGCCAGCAGTTACGCCGGACCCTCCTATAATTCACCCCTCCACTTT
TRBD1	.	TRBV27	TRBJ2-7	CASSLNTGVGEQYF	TGTGCCAGCAGTTTGAATACAGGGGTGGGGGAGCAGTACTTC
.	.	TRBV5-1	TRBJ1-4	CASSFEAPGEKLFF	TGCGCCAGCAGCTTCGAGGCCCCTGGCGAAAAACTGTTTTTT
.	once	TRBV7-8	TRBJ1-2	CASSSALLGGYTF	TGTGCCAGCAGCTCTGCACTCCTTGGTGGCTACACCTTC
.	.	TRBV6-5	TRBJ1-2	CASSYSIQGGGYTF	TGTGCCAGCAGTTACTCGATTCAGGGCGGCGGCTACACCTTC
.	.	TRBV18	TRBJ2-5	CASSDSQETQYF	TGTGCCAGCTCCGACTCCCAAGAGACCCAGTACTTC
TRBD1	.	TRBV19	TRBJ1-6	CASSMGGGSSNSPLHF	TGTGCCAGTAGTATGGGAGGGGGCTCTTCTAATTCACCCCTCCACTTT
TRBD1	.	TRBV5-1	TRBJ1-1	CASSTWTGVNTEAFF	TGCGCCAGCAGCACCTGGACAGGGGTGAACACTGAAGCTTTCTTT
.	.	TRBV18	TRBJ2-1	CASSPPVGGPSSEQFF	TGTGCCAGCTCACCACCTGTGGGGGGCCCAAGCTCTGAGCAGTTCTTC
TRBD1	.	TRBV23-1	TRBJ2-1	CASSHGTGVSYNEQFF	TGCGCCAGCAGTCACGGGACAGGGGTGTCCTACAATGAGCAGTTCTTC
.	.	TRBV7-2	TRBJ2-3	CASSLGGPLTDTQYF	TGTGCCAGCAGCTTAGGGGGGCCCCTCACAGATACGCAGTATTTT
.	.	TRBV3-1/TRBV3-2	TRBJ2-5	CASSQDGRTQYF	TGTGCCAGCAGCCAAGATGGACGTACCCAGTACTTC
.	once	TRBV10-3	TRBJ2-2	CAIAPLKEGSGELFF	TGTGCCATCGCTCCCTTGAAAGAGGGTTCCGGGGAGCTGTTTTTT
TRBD1	.	TRBV29-1	TRBJ2-7	CSAGAGTGTYEQYF	TGCAGCGCCGGGGCCGGGACAGGGACATACGAGCAGTACTTC
TRBD1	.	TRBV2	TRBJ1-4	CASRIQGTEKLFF	TGTGCCAGCAGAATACAGGGGACCGAAAAACTGTTTTTT
.	.	TRBV2	TRBJ1-5	CATKGLNQPQHF	TGTGCCACCAAAGGGCTCAATCAGCCCCAGCATTTT